A selection of T cell receptor beta chains follows, all from one sample in a study of blood T cell repertoires in COVID-19. TCRdb keeps only in-frame clones here, not all; method: immunoSEQ multiplex PCR. The table has tens of thousands of clones, around four fifths seen once; the top ten hold about 14%. The sequencing sample was made of peripheral blood. The receptors were sampled from a woman in her sixties or seventies with acute or convalescent COVID-19. CDR3s include the opening cysteine and the closing phenylalanine or tryptophan.

CDR3 protein: CASSVDAHSGGQGDTQYF; V gene: TRBV9
CDR3 protein: CASSQVGGGPSGANVLTF; V gene: TRBV4-1
CDR3 protein: CASGRQGNYGYTF; V gene: TRBV27
CDR3 protein: CASSSGWNTGELFF; V gene: TRBV5-4
CDR3 protein: CAISELDRETEAFF; V gene: TRBV10-3
CDR3 protein: CARGLLYNEQFF; V gene: TRBV2
CDR3 protein: CASSEVIYSYNSPLHF; V gene: TRBV6-1
CDR3 protein: CASSPGQWRNEQFF; V gene: TRBV7-6
CDR3 protein: CASSTGMKETQYF; V gene: TRBV2
CDR3 protein: CASSERLLAGDRNIQYF; V gene: TRBV2
CDR3 protein: CASHFRVPWSGELFF; V gene: TRBV6-5
CDR3 protein: CASTRSGLYSYEQYF; V gene: TRBV27
CDR3 protein: CASSASTSNKQYF; V gene: TRBV2
CDR3 protein: CASSLPGTGMNNEQFF; V gene: TRBV5-1
CDR3 protein: CASSESWGQNNEQFF; V gene: TRBV25-1
CDR3 protein: CASSFPRDGNTEAFF; V gene: TRBV11-1
CDR3 protein: CASSATDYSNQPQHF; V gene: TRBV9
CDR3 protein: CASGVGLASTGELFF; V gene: TRBV6-5
CDR3 protein: CASSVAWASTEAFF; V gene: TRBV9
CDR3 protein: CASSTLHGRQDSPLHF; V gene: TRBV19
CDR3 protein: CASSTRGMNYGYTF; V gene: TRBV6-5
CDR3 protein: CASSGTPRSKGYTF; V gene: TRBV2
CDR3 protein: CASSLSGGGAADTQYF; V gene: TRBV11-1
CDR3 protein: CASSFGLDYEQYF; V gene: TRBV5-6
CDR3 protein: CASSPLREVNTEAFF; V gene: TRBV6-5
CDR3 protein: CASRRRQVNEKLFF; V gene: TRBV19
CDR3 protein: CASSPRGAANSYEQYF; V gene: TRBV11-1
CDR3 protein: CASSSSLVGTGKLYGYTF; V gene: TRBV18
CDR3 protein: CASHRGLKNTEAFF; V gene: TRBV6-5
CDR3 protein: CASSPPRGRETRNTEAFF; V gene: TRBV14
CDR3 protein: CASSPGEGLSYEQYF; V gene: TRBV4-1
CDR3 protein: CASSQDRRGTGELFF; V gene: TRBV4-1
CDR3 protein: CASSSQGVGFSYNEQFF; V gene: TRBV11-2
CDR3 protein: CATSEPKGGTDTQYF; V gene: TRBV24-1
CDR3 protein: CASSVGQGAGQPQHF; V gene: TRBV9
CDR3 protein: CASSPGQGTNQPQHF; V gene: TRBV5-5
CDR3 protein: CATSMIQGGQETQYF; V gene: TRBV15
CDR3 protein: CASSQVNFRNGGEQFF; V gene: TRBV3-1/TRBV3-2
CDR3 protein: CASSDALGTGNSYEQYF; V gene: TRBV2
CDR3 protein: CASRNTGGETQYF; V gene: TRBV19
CDR3 protein: CSVGRVGSGNTIYF; V gene: TRBV29-1
CDR3 protein: CASSSGTFTEAFF; V gene: TRBV5-1
CDR3 protein: CAISGDRGAEAFF; V gene: TRBV10-3
CDR3 protein: CASSQVSGGLNIQYF; V gene: TRBV7-3
CDR3 protein: CASSQASGVKETQYF; V gene: TRBV3-1/TRBV3-2
CDR3 protein: CPGQGGRNQPQHF; V gene: TRBV24-1